The rows below give T cell receptor beta chains drawn from one sample of a study of blood T cell repertoires in COVID-19. Generated by immunoSEQ multiplex PCR, the TCRdb table keeps only in-frame clones and is missing some. Among about 250,000 clones listed, approximately 83% were seen once. The sequenced material came from PBMCs or T cells enriched from blood (not recorded which). The receptors come from a woman aged 25 to 45 who had recovered from COVID-19. Both conserved end residues are part of each CDR3. D genes are given only for firm matches. Size tells how often a clone was seen (once, few, many) or the class of an expanded clone, and some rows leave it out.

D gene	V gene	J gene	clone size	CDR3 protein	CDR3 DNA
.	TRBV1	TRBJ2-1	.	CTSSRVRAGGLSNEQFF	TGCACCAGCAGCCGGGTGAGGGCGGGAGGACTCTCCAATGAGCAGTTCTTC
.	TRBV3-1/TRBV3-2	TRBJ1-2	once	CASSQVLRARDFYGYTF	TGTGCCAGCAGCCAAGTCCTCAGGGCCAGGGACTTCTATGGCTACACCTTC
.	TRBV27	TRBJ2-1	.	CASSSTVPLASYNEQFF	TGTGCCAGCAGTTCAACCGTCCCTCTAGCGTCCTACAATGAGCAGTTCTTC
.	TRBV5-1	TRBJ2-2	.	CASRDINTGELFF	TGCGCCAGCCGAGACATTAACACCGGGGAGCTGTTTTTT
TRBD2	TRBV10-3	TRBJ2-1	few	CAISESGPSGAFNEQFF	TGTGCCATCAGTGAGTCGGGTCCTAGCGGGGCCTTCAATGAGCAGTTCTTC
.	TRBV18	TRBJ1-4	.	CASSSGTWDEKLFF	TGTGCCAGCTCAAGCGGGACGTGGGATGAAAAACTGTTTTTT
.	TRBV3-1/TRBV3-2	TRBJ2-1	once	CASSQGHQGQGEQFF	TGTGCCAGCAGCCAAGGTCATCAGGGGCAAGGTGAGCAGTTCTTC
.	TRBV6-5	TRBJ1-5	.	CASSYSLVQPQHF	TGTGCCAGCAGTTATTCCCTAGTTCAGCCCCAGCATTTT
TRBD1	TRBV6-6	TRBJ2-2	.	CASRSTGGTGTGELFF	TGTGCCAGCAGGTCTACCGGTGGGACAGGAACCGGGGAGCTGTTTTTT
TRBD1	TRBV5-4	TRBJ2-7	.	CASGRQGSYEQYF	TGTGCCAGCGGTCGACAGGGGTCCTACGAGCAGTACTTC
TRBD1	TRBV5-6	TRBJ1-1	.	CASSDDTGARDTEAFF	TGTGCCAGCAGCGACGATACAGGGGCTCGCGACACTGAAGCTTTCTTT
.	TRBV6-5	TRBJ1-1	.	CASSYLGPLSGVQAFF	TGTGCCAGCAGTTACCTCGGCCCTTTATCGGGGGTTCAAGCTTTCTTT
.	TRBV3-1/TRBV3-2	TRBJ2-1	.	CASRPKPSSYNEQFF	TGTGCCAGCAGGCCAAAGCCTTCCTCCTACAATGAGCAGTTCTTC
TRBD1	TRBV3-1/TRBV3-2	TRBJ1-5	.	CASSPGAGGNQPQHF	TGTGCCAGCAGCCCGGGGGCAGGGGGCAACCAGCCCCAGCATTTT
.	TRBV10-3	TRBJ2-7	.	CAISESPGQSYEQYF	TGTGCCATCAGTGAGTCCCCGGGACAATCCTACGAGCAGTACTTC
TRBD2	TRBV20-1	TRBJ2-5	.	CSASRVSGEETQYF	TGCAGTGCTAGTCGGGTTAGCGGGGAGGAGACCCAGTACTTC
TRBD2	TRBV7-2	TRBJ2-5	once	CASSLARERSETQYF	TGTGCCAGCAGCTTAGCGCGGGAGAGATCGGAGACCCAGTACTTC
.	TRBV19	TRBJ2-7	.	CASSTPGGYEQYF	TGTGCCAGTAGTACCCCCGGCGGTTACGAGCAGTACTTC
TRBD1	TRBV10-3	TRBJ1-1	.	CAISDQQGKGSTEAFF	TGTGCCATCAGTGACCAACAGGGGAAAGGGTCCACTGAAGCTTTCTTT
TRBD1	TRBV12-3/TRBV12-4	TRBJ1-2	.	CASDDRVDYGYTF	TGTGCCAGCGATGACAGGGTGGACTATGGCTACACCTTC
TRBD1	TRBV5-1	TRBJ2-7	.	CASSLAGTGQLYEQYF	TGCGCCAGCAGCTTGGCCGGGACAGGACAATTATACGAGCAGTACTTC
TRBD1	TRBV28	TRBJ2-7	.	CASSLPGGYEQYF	TGTGCCAGCAGTCTTCCAGGGGGCTACGAGCAGTACTTC
.	TRBV12-3/TRBV12-4	TRBJ1-3	.	CASTSPGGDTIYF	TGTGCCAGCACCTCCCCGGGGGGGGACACCATATATTTT